Following are 21 T cell receptor beta chains from one sample sequenced in a study of OX40 agonist ivuxolimab in advanced cancers. Assay: immunoSEQ multiplex PCR; the TCRdb copy retains only in-frame clones and omits some. Of tens of thousands of clones listed, roughly nine tenths were seen once; the top ten hold 8.4%. The specimen was CD4+ or CD8+ T cells sorted from blood, collected in a trial of the OX40 agonist ivuxolimab. The receptors here all came from an adult with an advanced solid tumor such as melanoma, head and neck, liver or kidney cancer.

This clone was found once. The chain links TRBV29-1 to TRBJ1-2, with no clear D. Trimming stripped 7 bases from V and 8 bases from J, with 20 bases between. The germline CDR1 and CDR2 sequences are SQVTM and ANQGSEA. The length of the CDR3 is 13 residues. CDR3 DNA: TGCAGCGATGTAGTGGACTCTCAAAGCGGCTACACCTTC. Protein sequence: CSDVVDSQSGYTF. Full variable domain (missing parts from reference TRBV29-1 and TRBJ1-2): SAVISQKPSRDICQRGTSLTIQCQVDSQVTMMFWYRQQPGQSLTLIATANQGSEATYESGFVIDKFPISRPNLTFSTLTVSNMSPEDSSIYLCSDVVDSQSGYTFGSGTRLTVV.

This clone came up a few times. The rearrangement joins TRBV19 to TRBJ1-1; weak D call: TRBD1 (5 bases). The CDR3 runs to 16 residues. Trimming took off 5 bases at V and 2 bases at J, with 18 bases between the two ends. The V gene's germline CDR1 is LNHDA and CDR2 SQIVND (reference sequence). DNA of the CDR3: TGTGCCAGTAGTGCCCACCTGGGGACCGCAAACACTGAAGCTTTCTTT. Protein product: CASSAHLGTANTEAFF.

The chain uses TRBV27 and TRBJ2-1, with a possible D match to TRBD2 (6 bases). The germline gives CDR1 MNHEY, CDR2 SMNVEV (reference sequence). This CDR3 has 17 amino acids. Between the trimmed V and J ends, which lost 6 bases and 0 bases, there was a span of 18 bases. The CDR3 DNA reads as TGTGCCAGCAGGACCTTTGCGGGGCTGAGCTCCTACAATGAGCAGTTCTTC. Protein sequence: CASRTFAGLSSYNEQFF.

This CDR3 reads CASSERTSGGYSSYNEQFF. The CDR3 DNA is TGTGCCAGCAGCGAACGGACTAGCGGGGGCTACAGCTCCTACAATGAGCAGTTCTTC. The chain links TRBV9 to TRBJ2-1, with 13 nucleotides matching TRBD2. The CDR3 totals 19 residues. The trim removed 3 bases at V and 0 bases at J, leaving 9 bases unmatched. Germline V gives CDR1 SGDLS, CDR2 YYNGEE.

The chain uses TRBV28 and TRBJ2-5; D gene ambiguous. This CDR3 is 12 amino acids long. V was trimmed by 3 bases and J by 1 base, leaving 3 bases between them. Germline assignment: CDR1 MDHEN and CDR2 SYDVKM. The CDR3 sequence: CASSLLQETQYF. The CDR3 DNA follows: TGTGCCAGCAGTTTGCTCCAAGAGACCCAGTACTTC. Full variable domain (outside the CDR3, taken from reference TRBV28 and TRBJ2-5): DVKVTQSSRYLVKRTGEKVFLECVQDMDHENMFWYRQDPGLGLRLIYFSYDVKMKEKGDIPEGYSVSREKKERFSLILESASTNQTSMYLCASSLLQETQYFGPGTRLLVL.

The chain carries TRBV6-6 and TRBJ1-3; 7 bases are a match to TRBD1. Germline V gives CDR1 MNHNY, CDR2 SVGAGI (reference sequence). This CDR3 is 15 amino acids long. Unmatched junction bases numbered 10, after V lost 6 bases and J lost 5 bases. This CDR3 reads CASREGSGQRNTIYF. As DNA, the CDR3 is TGTGCCAGCAGGGAGGGGTCGGGACAGAGAAACACCATATATTTT.

The rearrangement links TRBV7-9 to TRBJ2-2, with D possibly matching TRBD2 (6 bases). Germline loops: CDR1 SEHNR, CDR2 FQNEAQ (reference sequence). This CDR3 has 15 amino acids. V was pared by 5 bases and J by 7 bases, with 17 bases between. The CDR3 reads CASSPRLDAGGELFF. CDR3 sequence (DNA): TGTGCCAGCAGCCCCCGACTAGATGCGGGCGGGGAGCTGTTTTTT.

V gene TRBV7-8 combines with J gene TRBJ2-3; D may be TRBD1 (6 bases). V shed 4 bases and J shed 4 bases, with 12 bases lying between them. Germline assignment: CDR1 SGHVS and CDR2 FQNEAQ. The CDR3 spans 14 residues. CDR3 sequence: CASSYRTVSDTQYF. The CDR3 region has the DNA TGTGCCAGCAGCTACCGGACAGTTTCAGATACGCAGTATTTT.

This clone has a handful of counts. This rearrangement joins TRBV14 to TRBJ1-1, with no clear D. This CDR3 is built from 13 residues. The germline V gene encodes CDR1 SGHDN and CDR2 FVKESK. V gave up 5 bases and J gave up 5 bases, with 12 bases separating them. The CDR3, as DNA: TGTGCCAGCAGCTTTGGAGGGAGGACTGAAGCTTTCTTT. Protein product: CASSFGGRTEAFF.

The chain has TRBV4-1 and TRBJ1-1, with 8 bases matching TRBD1. Germline V lookup: CDR1 MGHRA, CDR2 YSYEKL. V gave up 1 base and J gave up 7 bases; unmatched junction bases: 5. The CDR3 runs 14 residues. The chain's CDR3 is CASSQAQGASEAFF. Here the CDR3 DNA reads TGCGCCAGCAGCCAAGCTCAGGGGGCGAGTGAAGCTTTCTTT.

The chain is built from TRBV27 and TRBJ2-1, with 11 bases matching TRBD1. V lost 3 bases to trimming and J lost 7 bases; unmatched junction nucleotides: 2. CDR1 is MNHEY and CDR2 is SMNVEV in the germline V gene (reference sequence). CDR3 length equals 14 residues. The CDR3 is CASSLGQGVNEQFF. CDR3 sequence (DNA): TGTGCCAGCAGTTTGGGACAGGGGGTTAATGAGCAGTTCTTC.

CDR3 bases: TGTGCCTGGAGTGCGGGACGGCCCCAGCATTTT. It is translated as CAWSAGRPQHF. This chain uses TRBV30 with TRBJ1-5; possibly TRBD1 for D (5 bases). Germline V gives CDR1 GTSNPN, CDR2 SVGIG (reference sequence). V was cut by 1 base and J by 9 bases, with 7 bases left in between. There are 11 residues in the CDR3.

The J gene is TRBJ1-2, the V gene TRBV2; weak D call: TRBD1 (5 bases). Germline loops: CDR1 SNHLY, CDR2 FYNNEI. Trimming pared 1 base from V and 4 bases from J, leaving 13 bases between. The CDR3 covers 15 residues. CDR3 DNA sequence: TGTGCCAGCAGTGAAGACGGGGGATCCCCCTATGGCTACACCTTC. As protein: CASSEDGGSPYGYTF.

This clone was seen only a few times. The genes are TRBV6-5 and TRBJ2-7, with 10 bases identical to TRBD1. The CDR3 runs to 15 residues. CDR1 is MNHEY, CDR2 SVGAGI, per germline. Trimming at V came to 2 bases and at J to 5 bases, leaving 6 bases not matched to a gene. CDR3 sequence: CASSYRQGALHEQYF. The CDR3 region has the DNA TGTGCCAGCAGTTACCGACAGGGGGCCCTCCACGAGCAGTACTTC.

J is TRBJ2-1 and V is TRBV6-5, with 10 bases lining up with TRBD2. CDR1 is MNHEY, CDR2 SVGAGI, per germline. J gave up 7 bases and V 5 bases, and 8 bases lay outside the gene matches. The length of the CDR3 is 15 residues. In DNA, the CDR3 is TGTGCCAGCAGTCAGCTAGCGGGAGTTCGAAATGAGCAGTTCTTC. Amino acids: CASSQLAGVRNEQFF.

The chain joins TRBV12-5 to TRBJ2-1, with 8 bases fitting TRBD1. CDR1 is LGHNT, CDR2 FRNRAP, per germline. J lost 5 bases, V lost 0 bases, and 6 bases had no gene match. The length of the CDR3 is 16 residues. DNA for the CDR3: TGTGCTAGTGGTTTGGTCGGACAGGGTTGGGACAATGAGCAGTTCTTC. Translated: CASGLVGQGWDNEQFF.

This clone was recorded only once. The rearrangement links TRBV6-1 to TRBJ1-1; 7 nucleotides align to TRBD1. Germline values: CDR1 MNHNS, CDR2 SASEGT. J lost 6 bases, V lost 6 bases, and 10 bases had no gene match. The CDR3 consists of 14 residues. The DNA of the CDR3 is TGTGCCAGCAGCCCCGGGACAGCGGGGCCTGAAGCTTTCTTT. Its protein is CASSPGTAGPEAFF.

The rearrangement joins TRBV6-5 to TRBJ2-7; the D gene is possibly TRBD2 (6 bases). The V end was cut by 0 bases, the J end by 0 bases, with 12 bases between. This CDR3 spans 16 amino acids. CDR1 is MNHEY and CDR2 is SVGAGI in the germline V gene. The CDR3: CASSYSVGTLSYEQYF. DNA of the CDR3: TGTGCCAGCAGTTACTCCGTCGGGACTCTCTCCTACGAGCAGTACTTC.

V usage is TRBV6-6 and J usage is TRBJ1-3; perhaps TRBD1 as D (6 bases). Germline V gene lookup returns CDR1 MNHNY and CDR2 SVGAGI (reference sequence). V lost 6 bases, J lost 3 bases, and 18 bases lay in between. The CDR3 loop spans 16 amino acids. This CDR3 is CASRKQGLGHGNTIYF. In DNA, the CDR3 is TGTGCCAGCAGAAAACAGGGTCTGGGTCATGGAAACACCATATATTTT.

This chain joins TRBV28 and TRBJ1-2; TRBD1 matches 12 bases. The CDR3 is 16 residues long. Trimming at V came to 6 bases and at J to 3 bases, leaving 8 bases not matched to a gene. Germline V CDR1 and CDR2: MDHEN, SYDVKM. CDR3 region: CASSPMGQGADYGYTF. In DNA form, the CDR3 reads TGTGCCAGCAGCCCTATGGGACAGGGGGCTGACTATGGCTACACCTTC.

The rearrangement joins TRBV28 to TRBJ2-3; TRBD2 aligns across 10 bases. Trimming cost V 2 bases and J 1 base; bases outside gene matches: 6. The CDR3 has 17 amino acids. Germline V gene lookup returns CDR1 MDHEN and CDR2 SYDVKM. The DNA of the CDR3 is TGTGCCAGCAGTTTAAGGGGACTAGCGCTCCGCACAGATACGCAGTATTTT. Its translation: CASSLRGLALRTDTQYF. The full variable domain, rest sourced from reference TRBV28 and TRBJ2-3, is DVKVTQSSRYLVKRTGEKVFLECVQDMDHENMFWYRQDPGLGLRLIYFSYDVKMKEKGDIPEGYSVSREKKERFSLILESASTNQTSMYLCASSLRGLALRTDTQYFGPGTRLTVL.